This TCR beta chain derives from a study of T cell repertoires in cytomegalovirus infection. At the level of the study: Both CMV infection and a matching HLA type were indicated by public TCR beta signatures.

There are many counts of this clonotype. TCRdb passed the reads through MiXCR, listing each CDR3 protein once. The sample shows around 140,000 distinct CDR3 sequences, 6.5% of them seen only once. This sequence originates from a human donor in good health (CMV status not recorded). Some clones in this sample may be carry-over from other donors' samples. The sequenced sample consisted of PBMCs.

The CDR3 loop reads CASSSPIWNEKLFF. The CDR3 region has the DNA TGTGCCAGCAGCTCGCCGATATGGAATGAAAAACTGTTTTTT. The V and J genes are TRBV11-2 and TRBJ1-4; D call uncertain. The V end lost 4 bases, the J end lost 5 bases, and 11 bases lay between the germline ends. The germline V gene encodes CDR1 SGHAT and CDR2 FQNNGV. The CDR3 totals 14 residues.